This T cell receptor beta chain was sequenced for a study of blood T cell repertoires in COVID-19. Whole-study context: From the United States, Italy and Spain came samples of acute and convalescent COVID-19. T cells, B-cell-depleted T cells, or PBMCs supplied cDNA or gDNA.

Original handling: Cell counts per sample came from amplifying reference gene primers. Sequenced by immunoSEQ multiplex PCR; TCRdb stores in-frame clones only, minus some. From that table come the V and J calls and clone size; the DNA was used to work out D and trimming. The sample holds about 120,000 clones; 86% are singletons and the top ten take about 4.5%. Germline V CDR1 and CDR2: SQVTM, ANQGSEA. The CDR3 is 16 residues long. V shed 4 bases and J 2 bases; nucleotides not matched to a gene: 14. This chain connects TRBV29-1 to TRBJ2-7; 7 bases agree with TRBD1. Sequencing was carried out using peripheral blood. The receptor comes from a man aged 40-55 years with acute or convalescent COVID-19. CDR3 region: CSVGKGRQGMTYEQYF. CDR3 DNA sequence: TGCAGCGTTGGCAAGGGACGACAGGGAATGACCTACGAGCAGTACTTC.